This is a list of T cell receptor beta chains from one sample in a study of T cell repertoires in cytomegalovirus infection. Their antigens are not known. Using its own MiXCR run on the reads, TCRdb lists one record per CDR3 protein. The sample has approximately 990,000 distinct CDR3 sequences; roughly 31% are singletons. Sequencing was performed on cultured CD8+ T cells from PBMCs, taken from culture after CMV antigen stimulation. Receptors originate from a human donor in good health (CMV status not recorded). Some clones in this sample may be carry-over from other donors' samples. Both conserved end residues are part of each CDR3. A D gene is named only where the DNA matches it firmly. Expanded clones get a size class; other rows say once, few or many, or leave the size out.

14	NA	TRBV27	TRBJ1-1	NA	CASSFWGGRTEAFF	TGTGCCAGCAGTTTTTGGGGCGGGAGGACTGAAGCTTTCTTT
14	NA	TRBV6-2/TRBV6-3	TRBJ1-5	few	CASSYLGIEQPQHF	TGTGCCAGCAGTTACCTAGGGATTGAACAGCCCCAGCATTTT
12	NA	TRBV6-2/TRBV6-3	TRBJ1-1	NA	CASQTPNTEAFF	TGTGCCAGCCAGACACCGAACACTGAAGCTTTCTTT
15	TRBD1	TRBV20-1	TRBJ2-4	few	CSARDRDGTKNIQYF	TGCAGTGCCCGGGACAGGGATGGTACCAAAAACATTCAGTACTTC
16	NA	TRBV7-9	TRBJ2-7	NA	CASSSSEIGPSYEQYF	TGTGCCAGCAGCTCCTCCGAGATAGGGCCCTCCTACGAGCAGTACTTC
12	NA	TRBV6-6	TRBJ2-7	NA	CASWQGRNEQYF	TGTGCCAGCTGGCAGGGGCGGAACGAGCAGTACTTC
14	TRBD1	TRBV19	TRBJ2-1	NA	CVSKRGTGLNEQFF	TGTGTCAGTAAAAGGGGGACAGGGTTAAATGAGCAGTTCTTC
15	NA	TRBV4-1	TRBJ2-7	NA	CASSQESGIWYEQYF	TGCGCCAGCAGCCAAGAGAGCGGTATCTGGTACGAGCAGTACTTC
14	NA	TRBV7-9	TRBJ1-6	many	CASSPTDNNSPLHF	TGTGCCAGCAGCCCGACAGATAATAATTCACCCCTCCACTTT
14	TRBD1	TRBV15	TRBJ2-5	NA	CATSSDRGLETQYF	TGTGCCACCAGCAGCGACAGGGGGCTCGAGACCCAGTACTTC
17	TRBD2	TRBV15	TRBJ2-1	NA	CATSPTSAPSSYNEQFF	TGTGCCACCAGTCCGACTAGCGCACCGAGCTCCTACAATGAGCAGTTCTTC
14	NA	TRBV19	TRBJ1-1	NA	CASSPLGQAEQAFF	TGTGCCAGTAGTCCCCTTGGACAAGCCGAACAAGCTTTCTTT
15	NA	TRBV10-3	TRBJ2-3	few	CAISDGSLRTDTQYF	TGTGCCATCAGTGATGGGTCTTTACGCACAGATACGCAGTATTTT
14	NA	TRBV6-8	TRBJ2-1	NA	CASTLGVGYYEQFF	TGTGCCAGCACTTTAGGGGTGGGTTATTATGAGCAGTTCTTC
15	NA	TRBV12-3/TRBV12-4	TRBJ2-1	many	CASSFSGPSYNEQFF	TGTGCCAGCAGTTTTTCAGGGCCTTCCTACAATGAGCAGTTCTTC
15	NA	TRBV5-1	TRBJ1-1	few	CASSAREGRETEAFF	TGCGCCAGCAGCGCCAGGGAAGGGAGAGAGACTGAAGCTTTCTTT
16	NA	TRBV4-1	TRBJ2-3	few	CASSQIFRSPTDTQYF	TGCGCCAGCAGCCAAATCTTCAGAAGCCCCACAGATACGCAGTATTTT
11	NA	TRBV6-1	TRBJ1-2	NA	CASIQAYGYTF	TGTGCCAGCATTCAGGCCTATGGCTACACCTTC
15	TRBD1	TRBV12-3/TRBV12-4	TRBJ2-7	few	CASSSAGQGSYEQYF	TGTGCCAGCAGTTCGGCGGGACAGGGTAGCTACGAGCAGTACTTC
15	NA	TRBV7-8	TRBJ2-2	many	CASFRSGSNTGELFF	TGTGCCAGCTTTAGAAGCGGATCGAACACCGGGGAGCTGTTTTTT
13	NA	TRBV4-1	TRBJ2-1	few	CASSQSSINEQFF	TGCGCCAGCAGCCAGTCCTCCATCAATGAGCAGTTCTTC
14	NA	TRBV7-6	TRBJ1-2	few	CASSRGGGTSGYTF	TGTGCCAGCAGCCGAGGGGGAGGGACGAGTGGCTACACCTTC
14	NA	TRBV27	TRBJ2-7	few	CASRAGGISYEQYF	TGTGCCAGCAGGGCTGGCGGAATTTCCTACGAGCAGTACTTC
14	NA	TRBV7-8	TRBJ2-7	many	CASSLSSGAPEQYF	TGTGCCAGCAGCTTATCTTCTGGGGCCCCCGAGCAGTACTTC
13	NA	TRBV24-1	TRBJ2-1	few	CATSDFDDNEQFF	TGTGCCACCAGTGATTTCGACGACAATGAGCAGTTCTTC
15	NA	TRBV7-8	TRBJ2-5	many	CASSLEGSGRETQYF	TGTGCCAGCAGCTTAGAGGGGTCAGGGAGAGAGACCCAGTACTTC
15	TRBD2	TRBV12-3/TRBV12-4	TRBJ2-5	few	CASSSSGGDQETQYF	TGTGCCAGCAGTTCCAGCGGGGGGGATCAAGAGACCCAGTACTTC
18	TRBD2	TRBV20-1	TRBJ2-4	NA	CSASGLAGGTVAKNIQYF	TGCAGTGCTAGCGGACTAGCGGGGGGGACTGTAGCCAAAAACATTCAGTACTTC
15	NA	TRBV12-3/TRBV12-4	TRBJ2-2	NA	CASSPPGSPAGELFF	TGTGCCAGCAGTCCCCCGGGCTCACCGGCCGGGGAGCTGTTTTTT
18	TRBD1	TRBV25-1	TRBJ1-2	NA	CASSEYGTGSPTNYGYTF	TGTGCCAGCAGTGAATATGGGACAGGGAGCCCCACTAACTATGGCTACACCTTC
15	TRBD2	TRBV28	TRBJ2-5	NA	CASSLLAGDGVSQYF	TGTGCCAGCAGCCTCCTAGCGGGGGACGGGGTGTCCCAGTACTTC
15	TRBD1	TRBV6-1	TRBJ1-5	few	CASSERDSPNQPQHF	TGTGCCAGCAGTGAACGGGACAGCCCCAATCAGCCCCAGCATTTT
15	NA	TRBV27	TRBJ2-2	NA	CASSLPYTGVGELFF	TGTGCCAGCAGTTTACCCTATACCGGGGTCGGGGAGCTGTTTTTT
14	NA	TRBV19	TRBJ2-5	NA	CASSHRGVQETQYF	TGTGCCAGTAGCCATAGAGGGGTTCAAGAGACCCAGTACTTC
17	NA	TRBV3-1	TRBJ2-6	NA	CASSQSRLRSGANVLTF	TGTGCCAGCAGCCAATCCCGTCTCCGCTCTGGGGCCAACGTCCTGACTTTC
14	NA	TRBV28	TRBJ2-5	few	CASSLPGDGETQYF	TGTGCCAGCAGTTTACCAGGGGATGGAGAGACCCAGTACTTC
16	TRBD1	TRBV30	TRBJ2-7	few	CAWSVHPGQGSYEQYF	TGTGCCTGGAGTGTACACCCGGGACAGGGGTCCTACGAGCAGTACTTC
15	TRBD1	TRBV7-6	TRBJ2-7	NA	CASSYGRDRNYEQYF	TGTGCCAGCAGCTACGGAAGGGACAGGAACTACGAGCAGTACTTC
13	NA	TRBV19	TRBJ1-3	NA	CASSMTAGNTIYF	TGTGCCAGTAGTATGACCGCTGGAAACACCATATATTTT
12	NA	TRBV4-1	TRBJ2-1	NA	CASSQAALRQFF	TGCGCCAGCAGCCAAGCAGCGCTCAGGCAGTTCTTC
15	TRBD1	TRBV12-3/TRBV12-4	TRBJ2-5	many	CASSADREAQETQYF	TGTGCCAGCAGCGCCGACAGGGAAGCACAAGAGACCCAGTACTTC
16	TRBD2	TRBV6-2/TRBV6-3	TRBJ2-3	NA	CASSGPGLAGTDTQYF	TGTGCCAGCAGTGGCCCGGGACTAGCGGGGACAGATACGCAGTATTTT
16	TRBD1	TRBV6-5	TRBJ1-2	NA	CASSYSRDRDNYGYTF	TGTGCCAGCAGTTACTCGCGGGACAGGGATAACTATGGCTACACCTTC
15	TRBD2	TRBV9	TRBJ2-1	NA	CASSVRLAGTNEQFF	TGTGCCAGCAGCGTACGACTAGCGGGGACCAATGAGCAGTTCTTC
17	NA	TRBV6-5	TRBJ1-2	few	CASSYRLGSYMSYGYTF	TGTGCCAGCAGTTATAGGCTAGGCAGTTATATGTCCTATGGCTACACCTTC
13	NA	TRBV27	TRBJ2-7	NA	CVSSLALTYEQYF	TGTGTCAGCAGTTTGGCCCTAACCTACGAGCAGTACTTC
14	NA	TRBV12-5	TRBJ1-5	NA	CASATGGSNQPQHF	TGTGCTAGTGCCACAGGCGGTAGCAATCAGCCCCAGCATTTT
15	TRBD2	TRBV7-6	TRBJ2-5	few	CASSLAGGAVETQYF	TGTGCCAGCAGCTTAGCCGGGGGGGCCGTTGAGACCCAGTACTTC
14	TRBD1	TRBV10-3	TRBJ2-7	NA	CAISPTGDWYEQYF	TGTGCCATCAGTCCGACAGGGGATTGGTACGAGCAGTACTTC
17	NA	TRBV3-1	TRBJ2-1	NA	CASSQDNWAEVYNEQFF	TGTGCCAGCAGCCAAGATAACTGGGCAGAAGTTTACAATGAGCAGTTCTTC
13	TRBD1	TRBV5-6	TRBJ1-2	NA	CASSSDRGQGYTF	TGTGCCAGCAGCTCGGACAGGGGTCAAGGCTACACCTTC
13	NA	TRBV12-5	TRBJ2-7	NA	CASGLGSAYEQYF	TGTGCTAGTGGTTTGGGGTCAGCCTACGAGCAGTACTTC
13	NA	TRBV12-3/TRBV12-4	TRBJ2-1	many	CASSLALRNEQFF	TGTGCCAGCAGTCTCGCCCTGAGGAATGAGCAGTTCTTC
16	TRBD1	TRBV7-2	TRBJ2-1	many	CASSLGTGDGYNEQFF	TGTGCCAGCAGCTTAGGTACAGGGGATGGATACAATGAGCAGTTCTTC
16	TRBD1	TRBV2	TRBJ2-3	NA	CASSGIGTGIGDTQYF	TGTGCCAGCAGTGGAATCGGGACAGGCATTGGAGATACGCAGTATTTT
13	NA	TRBV6-1	TRBJ1-2	NA	CASSLQVLYGYTF	TGTGCCAGCAGTCTTCAAGTTCTTTATGGCTACACCTTC
16	NA	TRBV27	TRBJ1-4	few	CASSLKARTTNEKLFF	TGTGCCAGCAGTTTGAAAGCCAGAACAACTAATGAAAAACTGTTTTTT